This TCR beta chain was recorded in a study of control samples from healthy donors and cancer patients. Sequenced by immunoSEQ multiplex PCR; TCRdb stores in-frame clones only, minus some. The repertoire consists of 120,000 to 150,000 clones, with approximately 92% occurring once and the leading ten covering about 11%. The CDR3 spans 12 residues. V was clipped by 7 bases and J by 11 bases, with 17 bases between them. Germline V gives CDR1 SNHLY, CDR2 FYNNEI. The TCR comes from a man aged 25-45 years in good health. The chain uses TRBV2 and TRBJ1-1, with D hard to call. Material for sequencing was blood. CDR3 protein: CASTSPGLAAFF. For the CDR3, the DNA is TGTGCCAGCACCTCACCAGGACTAGCGGCTTTCTTT.